These 5 T cell receptor beta chains originate from one sample sequenced in a study of T cell responses to AZD1222 COVID-19 vaccine. Sequencing was performed with immunoSEQ multiplex PCR; in TCRdb, only in-frame clones are kept and a portion is missing. The profile shows roughly 130,000 clones, around 90% of them singletons. The source was peripheral blood, collected on day 0 of AZD1222 vaccination. Receptors originate from an adult in good health.

The CDR3 spells CASGWGGANTEAFF. In DNA form, the CDR3 reads TGTGCTAGTGGTTGGGGAGGGGCGAACACTGAAGCTTTCTTT. V and J are TRBV12-5 and TRBJ1-1; a weak D match, TRBD1 (5 bases). The germline V and J ends were trimmed by 4 bases and 1 base, with 10 bases remaining between them. CDR3 length equals 14 residues. Looked up from germline, CDR1 is LGHNT and CDR2 is FRNRAP.

The chain couples TRBV25-1 to TRBJ1-2; weak D call: TRBD1 (5 bases). This CDR3 has 16 amino acids. Germline CDR1 MGHDK, CDR2 SYGVNS. V was pared by 1 base and J by 2 bases, with 14 bases between. Written as DNA, the CDR3 is TGTGCCAGCAGTGAATTAGGGCAGGGTCTCAACTATGGCTACACCTTC. This encodes CASSELGQGLNYGYTF.

The chain is built from TRBV19 and TRBJ2-1; D remains ambiguous. This CDR3 is built from 13 residues. The germline V and J ends were trimmed by 11 bases and 0 bases, with 11 bases remaining between them. Germline loops: CDR1 LNHDA, CDR2 SQIVND (reference sequence). The CDR3, as DNA: TGTGCCTGTGGGCCTGGCTCCTACAATGAGCAGTTCTTC. Translation gives CACGPGSYNEQFF.

The V and J genes are TRBV6-5 and TRBJ1-6; 8 bases agree with TRBD1. Germline values: CDR1 MNHEY, CDR2 SVGAGI. The V segment lost 6 bases and the J segment 9 bases; nucleotides outside the gene matches: 7. The CDR3 runs to 14 residues. The CDR3 region has the DNA TGTGCCAGCAGCCCCTCGGACAGGGTTTCACCCCTCCACTTT. Translating it yields CASSPSDRVSPLHF.

The chain employs TRBV30 and TRBJ1-2, with TRBD1 identical over 7 bases. Germline loops: CDR1 GTSNPN, CDR2 SVGIG (reference sequence). V gave up 3 bases and J gave up 4 bases; unmatched junction bases: 11. The CDR3 is made up of 15 amino acids. CDR3 sequence: CAWSRPGTELYGYTF. Written as DNA, the CDR3 is TGTGCCTGGAGCCGCCCCGGGACAGAACTCTATGGCTACACCTTC.